The clone carrying this T cell receptor beta chain was observed many times. This sample is part of a study of CD8+CD57+ T cells in acquired aplastic anemia. V was cut by 3 bases and J by 7 bases, with 15 bases left in between. CDR1 and CDR2 (germline): KGHDR, SFDVKD. The CDR3 is 15 amino acids. Genomic DNA provided the template from which TCR beta VDJ and CDR3 profiles were obtained. TCRdb analysed the reads with MiXCR anew, one entry per CDR3 protein. The sample yields roughly 200,000 distinct CDR3 sequences, around 63% seen once. CD8+CD57+ cell expansion had been shown by flow cytometry in patients chosen for sequencing.

The sample was sorted CD4+, CD8+, or CD8+CD57+ T cells (not recorded which) from PBMCs. The chain employs TRBV24-1 and TRBJ2-1; D is perhaps TRBD1 (6 bases). This receptor was obtained from a human donor with aplastic anemia. The CDR3 protein is CATSDRVQGWNEQFF. CDR3 sequence (DNA): TGTGCCACCAGTGATCGGGTACAGGGCTGGAATGAGCAGTTCTTC.